This T cell receptor beta chain was retrieved from a study of cytomegalovirus exposure and HLA in healthy donors. Study results and limitations: Rare sequences made up most TCRs, while some public TCRs were found in many donors. A later analysis found common viral pathogens apparently linked to several of the most significant clusters.

Both 60 Vbeta primers and 13 Jbeta primers went into the PCR. Repertoires were generated with immunoSEQ multiplex PCR, while TCRdb's copy carries only in-frame clones and drops some. Altogether 210,000 or so clones are present, approximately 82% being singletons, with the ten largest covering roughly 0.58%. As concerns this clone: Its antigen is not known.

Deletions cut 0 bases from V and 0 bases from J, with 18 bases between. This CDR3 has 19 residues. From germline, CDR1 is SGHAT and CDR2 FQNNGV. Sequencing used PBMCs. The rearrangement uses TRBV11-2 and TRBJ2-4; D is ambiguous. This receptor was taken from a woman aged 35 to 49 in good health and CMV-seronegative. The CDR3 reads CASSLDSTELFLAKNIQYF. For the CDR3, the DNA is TGTGCCAGCAGCTTAGATTCCACGGAGTTATTTCTAGCCAAAAACATTCAGTACTTC.